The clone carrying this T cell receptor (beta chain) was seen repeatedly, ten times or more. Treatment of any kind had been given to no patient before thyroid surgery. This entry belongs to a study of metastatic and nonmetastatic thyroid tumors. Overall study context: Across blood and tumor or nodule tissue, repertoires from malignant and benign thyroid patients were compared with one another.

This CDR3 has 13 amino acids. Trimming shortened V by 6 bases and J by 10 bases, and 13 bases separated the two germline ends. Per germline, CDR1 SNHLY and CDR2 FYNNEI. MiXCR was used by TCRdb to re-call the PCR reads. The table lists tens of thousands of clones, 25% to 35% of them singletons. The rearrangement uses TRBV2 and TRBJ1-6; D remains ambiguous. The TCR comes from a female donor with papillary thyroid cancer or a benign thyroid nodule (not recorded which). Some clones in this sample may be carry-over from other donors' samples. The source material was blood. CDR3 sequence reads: CASREDGRSPLHF. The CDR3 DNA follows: TGTGCCAGCAGGGAGGATGGACGGTCACCCCTCCACTTT.